This entry features one TCR beta chain sequence. The data were taken from a study of blood T cell repertoires in COVID-19. Study context: Italy, Spain and the United States were the sources of the convalescent and acute COVID-19 samples.

Profiled with immunoSEQ multiplex PCR; TCRdb holds only in-frame clones, not every one. The sample carries roughly 500,000 clones, 80% to 90% recorded once. The CDR3 contains 16 residues. V shed 4 bases and J shed 0 bases, with 11 bases lying between them. Germline values: CDR1 SGHRS, CDR2 YFSETQ. The chain carries TRBV5-1 and TRBJ2-6; D is undetermined. This sequence was found in a man between 18 and 35 years old with COVID-19, enrolled during active disease. Sequenced sample: peripheral blood. This CDR3 is CASSTDPSSGANVLTF. As DNA, the CDR3 is TGCGCCAGCAGCACAGACCCAAGCTCTGGGGCCAACGTCCTGACTTTC.